One and the same sample provided the 29 T cell receptor beta chains below, sequenced in a study of cytomegalovirus exposure and HLA in healthy donors. Researchers ran the PCR with 60 Vbeta and 13 Jbeta primers. Assay used: immunoSEQ multiplex PCR; TCRdb lists only in-frame clones, some missing. The sample has around 80,000 clones, over 9% seen once. Specimen: PBMCs. All receptors come from a man aged 60 to 75 in good health and CMV-seropositive.

V gene TRBV30 combines with J gene TRBJ2-1; TRBD2 matches at 9 bases. The CDR3 is made up of 14 amino acids. From germline, CDR1 is GTSNPN and CDR2 SVGIG (reference sequence). Trimming removed 5 bases from V and 8 bases from J; junction bases left unmatched: 10. DNA for the CDR3: TGTGCCTGGGGTAGCGGGAGAGCCTTCGATGAGCAGTTCTTC. It translates to CAWGSGRAFDEQFF. Variable domain in full (rest from reference TRBV30 and TRBJ2-1): SQTIHQWPATLVQPVGSPLSLECTVEGTSNPNLYWYRQAAGRGLQLLFYSVGIGQISSEVPQNLSASRPQDRQFILSSKKLLLSDSGFYLCAWGSGRAFDEQFFGPGTRLTVL.

The gene calls are TRBV11-2 and TRBJ1-2; D gene ambiguous. Trimming removed 4 bases from V and 4 bases from J, with 7 bases in between. Germline values: CDR1 SGHAT, CDR2 FQNNGV. CDR3 size: 12 residues. For the CDR3, the DNA is TGTGCCAGCAGCTCTCTCCCCTATGGCTACACCTTC. Its translation is CASSSLPYGYTF. The full variable domain, with the rest looked up from reference TRBV11-2 and TRBJ1-2, is EAGVAQSPRYKIIEKRQSVAFWCNPISGHATLYWYQQILGQGPKLLIQFQNNGVVDDSQLPKDRFSAERLKGVDSTLKIQPAKLEDSAVYLCASSSLPYGYTFGSGTRLTVV.

This clone was found a few times. The rearrangement uses TRBV5-5 and TRBJ2-4; 9 nucleotides match TRBD1. Trimming at V came to 4 bases and at J to 10 bases, leaving 6 bases not matched to a gene. Germline V gene sequence: CDR1 SGHKS, CDR2 YYEKEE (reference sequence). The CDR3 consists of 13 residues. The DNA of the CDR3 is TGTGCCAGCAGCCTGGGGACAGGGCCAATTCAGTACTTC. It codes for CASSLGTGPIQYF.

This clone was seen a few times. CDR3 loop: CASSAGQHSYEQYF. The CDR3 DNA sequence: TGTGCCAGCAGTGCAGGGCAGCACTCCTACGAGCAGTACTTC. The V gene is TRBV6-1, the J gene TRBJ2-7; D possibly corresponds to TRBD1 (5 bases). Between the trimmed V and J ends, which lost 4 bases and 0 bases, there was a span of 10 bases. CDR1 is MNHNS, CDR2 SASEGT, per germline. This CDR3 is built from 14 residues.

For this clone: The germline gene is not matched at one end of the junction; a read error may be the cause. The chain has TRBV7-7 and TRBJ2-1, with D possibly being TRBD2 (6 bases). From germline, CDR1 is SSHAT and CDR2 FNYEAQ (reference sequence). CDR3 size: 14 residues. CDR3 bases: TGTGCTAGCAGCTTAGATTTGGGCAGGGAGGTCCCGTTCTTC. This encodes CASSLDLGREVPFF.

The table lists this clone with a few counts. J is TRBJ1-4 and V is TRBV4-1, with 9 bases lining up with TRBD1. CDR3 size: 17 residues. Trimming removed 2 bases from V and 0 bases from J; junction bases left unmatched: 4. The germline CDR1 and CDR2 sequences are MGHRA and YSYEKL. This chain's CDR3 is CASSQSWTGATNEKLFF. CDR3 sequence (DNA): TGCGCCAGCAGCCAATCCTGGACAGGGGCAACTAATGAAAAACTGTTTTTT.

This clone was observed a handful of times. CDR3 nucleotide sequence: TGTGCCAGCTCTGGGGGCGCGGAGGAAGGCTACACCTTC. Protein sequence: CASSGGAEEGYTF. The chain couples TRBV6-5 to TRBJ1-2; possible D gene TRBD1, 6 bases. The CDR3 length is 13 residues. Germline CDR1 and CDR2: MNHEY and SVGAGI. V was shortened by 8 bases and J by 8 bases, with 18 bases between the two germline ends.

The V gene is TRBV7-2, the J gene TRBJ2-1; TRBD2 agrees at 9 bases. With 5 bases clipped from V and 2 bases from J, the junction kept 4 bases outside the gene matches. The CDR3 runs to 15 residues. Germline V lookup: CDR1 SGHTA, CDR2 FQGNSA. In DNA, the CDR3 is TGTGCCAGCAGCGGAAGCGGGAGGACCTACAATGAGCAGTTCTTC. It translates to CASSGSGRTYNEQFF.

This chain uses TRBV19 with TRBJ1-5; D remains ambiguous. In germline, CDR1 is LNHDA, CDR2 SQIVND (reference sequence). V dropped 1 base and J dropped 3 bases, with 7 bases sitting between them. This CDR3 has 14 amino acids. The CDR3 DNA follows: TGTGCCAGTAGTATAGGCAGTTTCAATCAGCCCCAGCATTTT. Protein sequence: CASSIGSFNQPQHF.

This clone occurred a few times. A read error may account for a junction end that differs from germline. J is TRBJ2-7 and V is TRBV11-3; 9 bases match TRBD1. Germline CDR1 SGHNT, CDR2 YENEEA. This CDR3 has 12 residues. CDR3 residues: CASRCYRDRDPF. DNA of the CDR3: TGTGCCAGCAGATGTTACCGGGACAGGGACCCCTTC.

The V call is TRBV29-1, the J call TRBJ2-7; tentatively, D is TRBD2 (5 bases). The CDR3 runs to 13 residues. Germline V CDR1 and CDR2: SQVTM, ANQGSEA. V lost 4 bases, J lost 0 bases, and 10 bases lay in between. The CDR3 sequence: CSVGERISYEQYF. Written as DNA, the CDR3 is TGCAGCGTTGGGGAGAGGATCTCCTACGAGCAGTACTTC.

This clone has a handful of counts. V usage is TRBV5-1 and J usage is TRBJ2-2; unclear D gene. Trimming took 5 bases from V and 2 from J, leaving 7 bases between them. The CDR3 loop spans 13 amino acids. Germline V gene data show CDR1 as SGHRS and CDR2 as YFSETQ. This CDR3 reads CASRGTNTGELFF. The CDR3 DNA sequence: TGCGCCAGCAGGGGCACTAACACCGGGGAGCTGTTTTTT.

There are a few counts of this clone. The chain is built from TRBV9 and TRBJ2-1; 7 nucleotides agree with TRBD2. CDR3 size: 16 residues. Germline CDR1 reads SGDLS; CDR2 reads YYNGEE. The junction had 13 bases not matched to a gene; V was cut back by 4 bases and J by 6 bases. CDR3 sequence (DNA): TGTGCCAGCAGCCCACTCCGAGGGACTACCCCCAATGAGCAGTTCTTC. This gives the protein CASSPLRGTTPNEQFF. Complete variable domain (other parts from reference TRBV9 and TRBJ2-1): DSGVTQTPKHLITATGQRVTLRCSPRSGDLSVYWYQQSLDQGLQFLIQYYNGEERAKGNILERFSAQQFPDLHSELNLSSLELGDSALYFCASSPLRGTTPNEQFFGPGTRLTVL.

This clone was found a few times. The CDR3 sequence: CSVDGLAASSYNEQFF. The CDR3 DNA reads as TGCAGCGTTGATGGACTAGCGGCTAGCTCCTACAATGAGCAGTTCTTC. The chain carries TRBV29-1 and TRBJ2-1; 10 nucleotides match TRBD2. Unmatched junction bases numbered 5, after V lost 3 bases and J lost 0 bases. Germline V gives CDR1 SQVTM, CDR2 ANQGSEA. The CDR3 runs to 16 residues.

This clone was detected only a few times. V gene TRBV7-3 combines with J gene TRBJ1-1, with a possible D match to TRBD1 (5 bases). The ends were cut back, 5 bases at V and 1 base at J, with 17 bases in the middle. This CDR3 region has 16 residues. In germline, CDR1 is SGHTA, CDR2 FQGTGA. CDR3 sequence: CASSPGGAGGNTEAFF. CDR3 bases: TGTGCCAGCAGCCCTGGGGGTGCCGGGGGGAACACTGAAGCTTTCTTT. Complete variable domain (other parts from reference TRBV7-3 and TRBJ1-1): GAGVSQTPSNKVTEKGKYVELRCDPISGHTALYWYRQSLGQGPEFLIYFQGTGAADDSGLPNDRFFAVRPEGSVSTLKIQRTERGDSAVYLCASSPGGAGGNTEAFFGQGTRLTVV.

The table lists this clone with a few counts. V and J are TRBV19 and TRBJ2-1, with D tentatively TRBD2 (5 bases). Trimming took off 4 bases at V and 1 base at J, with 17 bases between the two ends. This CDR3 comprises 17 residues. Germline lookup yields CDR1 LNHDA and CDR2 SQIVND (reference sequence). CDR3 DNA sequence: TGTGCCAGTAGTAAAGGACTCATTCAGAGGTCCTACAATGAGCAGTTCTTC. Amino acid sequence: CASSKGLIQRSYNEQFF.

V usage is TRBV7-3 and J usage is TRBJ1-3, with a tentative D call TRBD1 (5 bases). Germline lookup yields CDR1 SGHTA and CDR2 FQGTGA. The CDR3 is 14 residues long. V was shortened by 3 bases and J by 0 bases, with 6 bases between the two germline ends. The DNA of the CDR3 is TGTGCCAGCAGCTTGGACAACTCTGGAAACACCATATATTTT. Protein product: CASSLDNSGNTIYF. Looking up the rest from reference TRBV7-3 and TRBJ1-3 gives the full variable domain: GAGVSQTPSNKVTEKGKYVELRCDPISGHTALYWYRQSLGQGPEFLIYFQGTGAADDSGLPNDRFFAVRPEGSVSTLKIQRTERGDSAVYLCASSLDNSGNTIYFGEGSWLTVV.

Only a few counts were recorded for this clone. This sequence joins TRBV6-6 and TRBJ2-7, with 7 bases matching TRBD1. The V gene end was trimmed by 8 bases and the J gene end by 0 bases; junction bases not matched to a gene: 4. Germline CDR1 reads MNHNY; CDR2 reads SVGAGI (reference sequence). The CDR3 covers 13 residues. The CDR3 is CASGRDSSYEQYF. The CDR3 nucleotides are TGTGCCAGCGGCCGGGACAGCTCCTACGAGCAGTACTTC.

The chain has TRBV27 and TRBJ1-2; TRBD1 agrees at 10 bases. The CDR3 consists of 16 residues. The junction had 8 bases not matched to a gene; V was cut back by 0 bases and J by 7 bases. Germline V CDR1 and CDR2: MNHEY, SMNVEV (reference sequence). In DNA form, the CDR3 reads TGTGCCAGCAGTTTATCGACAGGGGGCGTGTTCCGTGGCTACACCTTC. Protein product: CASSLSTGGVFRGYTF.

V gene TRBV5-5 combines with J gene TRBJ2-5; the match to TRBD2 covers 7 bases. CDR1 SGHKS and CDR2 YYEKEE come from the germline V gene (reference sequence). The CDR3 totals 13 residues. V shed 2 bases, J shed 5 bases, and the junction held 3 bases outside the gene matches. This CDR3 reads CASSLPGGETQYF. CDR3 in DNA: TGTGCCAGCAGCTTACCGGGGGGTGAGACCCAGTACTTC.

The chain has TRBV7-2 and TRBJ1-2, with unresolved D. Trimming pared 1 base from V and 4 bases from J, leaving 10 bases between. Germline lookup yields CDR1 SGHTA and CDR2 FQGNSA. The CDR3 loop spans 14 amino acids. The CDR3 loop is CASSLDRLSYGYTF. The CDR3 bases are TGTGCCAGCAGCTTAGACAGATTATCCTATGGCTACACCTTC. The full variable domain, completed using reference TRBV7-2 and TRBJ1-2, is GAGVSQSPSNKVTEKGKDVELRCDPISGHTALYWYRQSLGQGLEFLIYFQGNSAPDKSGLPSDRFSAERTGGSVSTLTIQRTQQEDSAVYLCASSLDRLSYGYTFGSGTRLTVV.

The sample holds a few counts of this clone. This sequence joins TRBV29-1 and TRBJ2-5, with TRBD2 matching 7 bases. CDR3 length: 12 amino acids. Germline V lookup: CDR1 SQVTM, CDR2 ANQGSEA. Germline trimming cut 7 bases from V and 4 bases from J; bases unmatched to any gene: 6. CDR3 coding DNA: TGCAGCGGGGGGGGTTGGCGAGAGACCCAGTACTTC. This codes for CSGGGWRETQYF.

In its sample, this clone was seen a few times. V and J are TRBV7-9 and TRBJ2-3, with a weak D call TRBD1 (5 bases). The V and J ends lost 2 bases and 0 bases respectively, with 12 bases between them. Germline assignment: CDR1 SEHNR and CDR2 FQNEAQ (reference sequence). The length of the CDR3 is 16 residues. In DNA form, the CDR3 reads TGTGCCAGCAGCTTACAAGGGGATCCGAGCACAGATACGCAGTATTTT. Translation gives CASSLQGDPSTDTQYF.

This chain joins TRBV10-3 and TRBJ2-1; TRBD1 agrees at 7 bases. Germline CDR1 ENHRY, CDR2 SYGVKD. V shed 4 bases, J shed 0 bases, and the junction held 6 bases outside the gene matches. CDR3 size: 16 residues. The CDR3 DNA reads TGTGCCATCAGTGTCACAGGGGATAGCTCCTACAATGAGCAGTTCTTC. This sequence encodes CAISVTGDSSYNEQFF.

The rearrangement joins TRBV6-6 to TRBJ2-5, with D possibly matching TRBD1 (7 bases). CDR3 size: 16 residues. V was pared by 5 bases and J by 1 base, with 17 bases between. CDR1 MNHNY and CDR2 SVGAGI come from the germline V gene (reference sequence). The CDR3 bases are TGTGCCAGCAGTCGAACGGCGGGACAGTCCCAAGAGACCCAGTACTTC. This gives the protein CASSRTAGQSQETQYF.

This clone has a handful of counts. The chain's CDR3 is CASSKATGTLSNQPQHF. CDR3 in DNA: TGTGCCAGTAGTAAAGCCACCGGGACTCTCAGCAATCAGCCCCAGCATTTT. The V call is TRBV19, the J call TRBJ1-5; possibly TRBD1 for D (5 bases). Per germline, CDR1 LNHDA and CDR2 SQIVND (reference sequence). The CDR3 extends over 17 amino acids. The V end was cut by 4 bases, the J end by 1 base, with 17 bases between.

This clone has a handful of counts. This sequence joins TRBV28 and TRBJ1-5; 8 bases agree with TRBD1. CDR3 length equals 14 residues. Germline values: CDR1 MDHEN, CDR2 SYDVKM. The V gene end was trimmed by 5 bases and the J gene end by 5 bases; junction bases not matched to a gene: 5. CDR3 residues: CASSGQGNDQPQHF. CDR3 DNA sequence: TGTGCCAGCAGTGGACAGGGTAACGATCAGCCCCAGCATTTT. The entire variable domain, with the rest obtained from reference TRBV28 and TRBJ1-5, is as follows: DVKVTQSSRYLVKRTGEKVFLECVQDMDHENMFWYRQDPGLGLRLIYFSYDVKMKEKGDIPEGYSVSREKKERFSLILESASTNQTSMYLCASSGQGNDQPQHFGDGTRLSIL.

The chain is built from TRBV29-1 and TRBJ2-1, with 8 positions matching TRBD2. This CDR3 is 14 amino acids long. Germline V gene sequence: CDR1 SQVTM, CDR2 ANQGSEA. The ends lost 3 bases at V and 7 bases at J; junction bases unmatched: 8. The CDR3 loop reads CSVDQRGSLNEQFF. The CDR3 coding sequence is TGCAGCGTTGACCAGCGGGGGAGTCTTAATGAGCAGTTCTTC.

This clone occurred a few times. The chain joins TRBV28 to TRBJ2-7, with a weak D call TRBD1 (5 bases). Germline V gene sequence: CDR1 MDHEN, CDR2 SYDVKM. V was cut by 6 bases and J by 9 bases, with 18 bases left in between. The CDR3 totals 13 residues. The DNA for the CDR3 is TGTGCCAGCAGAACCGAGGCCCTTCAGGGGCAGTACTTC. Translation gives CASRTEALQGQYF. Using reference TRBV28 and TRBJ2-7 for the parts outside the CDR3, the full variable domain is DVKVTQSSRYLVKRTGEKVFLECVQDMDHENMFWYRQDPGLGLRLIYFSYDVKMKEKGDIPEGYSVSREKKERFSLILESASTNQTSMYLCASRTEALQGQYFGPGTRLTVT.